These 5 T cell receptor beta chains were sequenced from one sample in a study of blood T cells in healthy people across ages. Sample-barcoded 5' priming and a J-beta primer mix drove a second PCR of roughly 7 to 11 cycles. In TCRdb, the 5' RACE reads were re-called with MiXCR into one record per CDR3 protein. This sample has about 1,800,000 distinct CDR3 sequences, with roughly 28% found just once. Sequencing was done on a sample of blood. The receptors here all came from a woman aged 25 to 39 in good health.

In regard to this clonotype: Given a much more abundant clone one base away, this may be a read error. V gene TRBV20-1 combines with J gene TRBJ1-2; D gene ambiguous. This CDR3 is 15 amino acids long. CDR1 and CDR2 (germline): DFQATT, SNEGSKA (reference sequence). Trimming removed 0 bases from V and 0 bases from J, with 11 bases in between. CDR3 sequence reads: CSARDIDIPNYGYTF. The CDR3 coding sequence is TGCAGTGCTAGAGATATTGACATCCCTAACTATGGCTACACCTTC.

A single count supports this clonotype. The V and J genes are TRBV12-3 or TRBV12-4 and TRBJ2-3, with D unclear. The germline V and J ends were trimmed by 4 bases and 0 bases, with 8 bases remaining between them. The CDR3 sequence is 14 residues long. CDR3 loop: CASSYAQSTDTQYF. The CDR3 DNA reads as TGTGCCAGCAGTTATGCCCAGAGCACAGATACGCAGTATTTT.

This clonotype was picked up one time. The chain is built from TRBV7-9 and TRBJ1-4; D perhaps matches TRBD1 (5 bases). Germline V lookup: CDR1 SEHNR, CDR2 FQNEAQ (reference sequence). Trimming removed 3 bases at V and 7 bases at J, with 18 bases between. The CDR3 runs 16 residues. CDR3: CASSFSRSGGGEKLFF. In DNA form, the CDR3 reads TGTGCCAGCAGCTTTTCCAGAAGTGGCGGGGGTGAAAAACTGTTTTTT.

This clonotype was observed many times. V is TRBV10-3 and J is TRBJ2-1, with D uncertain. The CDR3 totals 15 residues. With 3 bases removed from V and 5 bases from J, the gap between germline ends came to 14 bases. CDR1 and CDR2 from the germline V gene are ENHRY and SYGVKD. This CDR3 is CAISETMVGNNEQFF. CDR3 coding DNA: TGTGCCATCAGTGAAACTATGGTAGGGAACAATGAGCAGTTCTTC.

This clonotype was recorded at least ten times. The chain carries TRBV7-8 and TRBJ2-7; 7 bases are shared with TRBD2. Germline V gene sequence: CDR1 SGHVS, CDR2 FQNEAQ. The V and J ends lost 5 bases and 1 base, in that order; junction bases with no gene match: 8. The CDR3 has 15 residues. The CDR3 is CASSQAGVLSYEQYF. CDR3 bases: TGTGCCAGCAGCCAGGCGGGAGTGCTATCCTACGAGCAGTACTTC.